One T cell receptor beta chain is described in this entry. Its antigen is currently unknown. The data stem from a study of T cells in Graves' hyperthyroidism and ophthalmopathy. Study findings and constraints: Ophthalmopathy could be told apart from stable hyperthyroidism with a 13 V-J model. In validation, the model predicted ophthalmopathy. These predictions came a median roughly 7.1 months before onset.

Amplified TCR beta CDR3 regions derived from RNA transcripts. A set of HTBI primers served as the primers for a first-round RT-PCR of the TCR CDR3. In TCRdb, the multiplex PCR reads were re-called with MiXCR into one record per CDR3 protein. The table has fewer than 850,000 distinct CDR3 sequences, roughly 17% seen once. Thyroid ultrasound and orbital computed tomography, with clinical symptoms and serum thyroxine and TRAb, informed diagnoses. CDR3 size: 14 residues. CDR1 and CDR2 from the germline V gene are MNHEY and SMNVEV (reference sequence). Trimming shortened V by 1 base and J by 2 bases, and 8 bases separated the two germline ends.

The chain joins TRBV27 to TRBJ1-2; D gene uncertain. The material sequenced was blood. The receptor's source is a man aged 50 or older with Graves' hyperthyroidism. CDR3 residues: CASSLYPGNYGYTF. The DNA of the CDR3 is TGTGCCAGCAGTTTATATCCAGGAAACTATGGCTACACCTTC.